This T cell receptor beta chain was recorded in a study of shared clonotypes between healthy human individuals. Study results and limitations: It was the non-shared clonotypes that had lower generation probabilities than clonotypes shared by all four donors. Donor scarcity curtailed the genetic and exposure-history diversity represented herein.

Naive CD8 cells comprised CD45RO-negative, CCR7-positively selected cells, excluding terminally differentiated effector memory CD45RA+ cells. Of note for this clone: Antigen: not known.

Only in-frame clones appear in the TCRdb table, and some are missing; sequencing was by immunoSEQ multiplex PCR. The sample contains hundreds of thousands of clones, approximately 95% of which appear only once. Material for sequencing was naive CD8+ T cells sorted from blood. This TCR was sampled from a woman aged 25 to 39 in good health.

The CDR3 region is CASSLKAGGGEQYF. The CDR3 bases are TGTGCCAGCAGTTTAAAAGCGGGAGGAGGCGAGCAGTACTTC. This chain joins TRBV27 and TRBJ2-7; 9 positions match TRBD2. CDR3 size: 14 residues. CDR1 MNHEY and CDR2 SMNVEV come from the germline V gene (reference sequence). The V gene end was trimmed by 2 bases and the J gene end by 6 bases; junction bases not matched to a gene: 5.